The 26 T cell receptor beta chains presented below share a single source sample, sequenced in a study of T cells in Graves' hyperthyroidism and ophthalmopathy. The TCR beta CDR3 regions underwent amplification using RNA transcripts as the source. TCR CDR3 underwent first-round RT-PCR with the HTBI primer set. Using its own MiXCR run on the multiplex PCR reads, TCRdb lists one record per CDR3 protein. In the table there are about half a million distinct CDR3 sequences, 15% to 20% of which are singletons. Sample: blood. The source of these receptors is a young woman with Graves' ophthalmopathy.

At least ten counts were recorded for this clonotype. The V call is TRBV13, the J call TRBJ2-7; 14 nucleotides match TRBD2. The CDR3 is 15 residues long. The trim removed 4 bases at V and 4 bases at J, leaving 3 bases unmatched. From germline, CDR1 is PRHDT and CDR2 FYEKMQ (reference sequence). The CDR3 reads CASSSGTSGSYEQYF. The CDR3 DNA reads TGTGCCAGCAGCTCCGGGACTAGCGGGAGTTACGAGCAGTACTTC.

This clonotype was recorded many times. The gene calls are TRBV20-1 and TRBJ2-1; 11 bases line up with TRBD2. In germline, CDR1 is DFQATT, CDR2 SNEGSKA (reference sequence). V lost 4 bases to trimming and J lost 0 bases; unmatched junction nucleotides: 14. This CDR3 comprises 19 residues. The CDR3 bases are TGCAGTGCTAAGATTGGCGGACTAGCGGGCTTCCCCTCCTACAATGAGCAGTTCTTC. It translates to CSAKIGGLAGFPSYNEQFF.

This clonotype was counted only a few times. The chain links TRBV9 to TRBJ1-4; D is possibly TRBD1 (5 bases). Per the germline V gene, CDR1 is SGDLS and CDR2 is YYNGEE. V lost 1 base and J 8 bases, leaving 12 bases between the germline ends. The CDR3 consists of 14 residues. The CDR3 sequence: CASSVFGGKEKLFF. The CDR3, as DNA: TGTGCCAGCAGCGTATTCGGGGGGAAAGAAAAACTGTTTTTT.

This clonotype has ten or more counts. This chain connects TRBV5-5 to TRBJ1-4; the D is unclear. From germline, CDR1 is SGHKS and CDR2 YYEKEE (reference sequence). The V gene lost 5 bases and the J gene lost 4 bases, with 12 bases spanning the gap. The CDR3 spans 14 residues. CDR3 sequence reads: CASRPTSYNEKLFF. CDR3 nucleotide sequence: TGTGCCAGCAGACCGACCTCCTATAATGAAAAACTGTTTTTT.

The chain is built from TRBV4-2 and TRBJ1-5; D unclear. Trimming left V 0 bases short and J 0 bases short, with 9 bases between. There are 16 residues in the CDR3. Looked up from germline, CDR1 is LGHNA and CDR2 is YNFKEQ. CDR3 sequence: CASSQDRVNSNQPQHF. The CDR3 nucleotides read TGTGCCAGCAGCCAAGACCGGGTGAATAGCAATCAGCCCCAGCATTTT.

This chain links TRBV18 with TRBJ2-4; D perhaps matches TRBD1 (6 bases). Germline loops: CDR1 KGHSH, CDR2 LQKENI. CDR3 length: 13 amino acids. V was shortened by 2 bases and J by 6 bases, with 8 bases between the two germline ends. As DNA, the CDR3 is TGTGCCAGCTCACCAGGACAGACAAACATTCAGTACTTC. This gives the protein CASSPGQTNIQYF. Based on the CDR3 plus reference TRBV18 and TRBJ2-4, the full variable domain is NAGVMQNPRHLVRRRGQEARLRCSPMKGHSHVYWYRQLPEEGLKFMVYLQKENIIDESGMPKERFSAEFPKEGPSILRIQQVVRGDSAAYFCASSPGQTNIQYFGAGTRLSVL.

This clonotype was recorded at least ten times. This chain joins TRBV20-1 and TRBJ1-1, with no clear D. Looked up from germline, CDR1 is DFQATT and CDR2 is SNEGSKA (reference sequence). V was pared by 0 bases and J by 3 bases, with 5 bases between. This CDR3 has 12 residues. The CDR3 protein is CSAREVDTEAFF. CDR3 DNA: TGCAGTGCTAGAGAGGTGGACACTGAAGCTTTCTTT.

This clonotype was observed at least ten times. The J gene is TRBJ2-7, the V gene TRBV2; D remains unclear. The CDR3 totals 13 residues. V was cut by 4 bases and J by 3 bases, with 10 bases left in between. Germline loops: CDR1 SNHLY, CDR2 FYNNEI. CDR3 loop: CASSGETYYEQYF. The DNA for the CDR3 is TGTGCCAGCAGTGGCGAGACCTACTACGAGCAGTACTTC.

V is TRBV28 and J is TRBJ2-2; the D gene is possibly TRBD2 (6 bases). This CDR3 region has 15 residues. From germline, CDR1 is MDHEN and CDR2 SYDVKM. Deletions cut 5 bases from V and 6 bases from J, with 16 bases between. The CDR3 sequence: CASSGHGRRAGELFF. The CDR3 DNA reads TGTGCCAGCAGTGGACACGGGAGAAGGGCCGGGGAGCTGTTTTTT.

This chain joins TRBV7-2 and TRBJ1-1; D remains unclear. This CDR3 is built from 13 residues. Trimming pared 7 bases from V and 1 base from J, leaving 10 bases between. Germline V gives CDR1 SGHTA, CDR2 FQGNSA. CDR3 loop: CASTATRNTEAFF. Written as DNA, the CDR3 is TGTGCCAGCACAGCCACTAGGAACACTGAAGCTTTCTTT. Looking up the rest from reference TRBV7-2 and TRBJ1-1 gives the full variable domain: GAGVSQSPSNKVTEKGKDVELRCDPISGHTALYWYRQSLGQGLEFLIYFQGNSAPDKSGLPSDRFSAERTGGSVSTLTIQRTQQEDSAVYLCASTATRNTEAFFGQGTRLTVV.

In DNA form, the CDR3 reads TGTGCCAGCAGTTACTCGACCGGGACTAGCGGGAGCACCGGGGAGCTGTTTTTT. Translated, it gives CASSYSTGTSGSTGELFF. The chain recombines TRBV6-5 with TRBJ2-2; 14 nucleotides align to TRBD2. The ends lost 0 bases at V and 4 bases at J; junction bases unmatched: 4. The CDR3 has 18 amino acids. Germline V gene lookup returns CDR1 MNHEY and CDR2 SVGAGI.

V is TRBV7-9 and J is TRBJ1-1, with a possible D match to TRBD1 (5 bases). V lost 1 base to trimming and J lost 0 bases, with 27 bases between them. This CDR3 region has 21 residues. From germline, CDR1 is SEHNR and CDR2 FQNEAQ (reference sequence). The CDR3 DNA sequence: TGTGCCAGCAGCTTAGGTTTAGGATCTAGGGGAACAAGTAAGATGAACACTGAAGCTTTCTTT. Protein sequence: CASSLGLGSRGTSKMNTEAFF.

The chain uses TRBV7-9 and TRBJ2-1, with 9 nucleotides matching TRBD2. Trimming at V came to 4 bases and at J to 15 bases, leaving 19 bases not matched to a gene. The germline V gene encodes CDR1 SEHNR and CDR2 FQNEAQ (reference sequence). The CDR3 has 16 residues. This CDR3 is CASSSSASGTSGMGFF. The CDR3 region has the DNA TGTGCCAGCAGCTCTAGCGCTAGCGGGACCTCCGGGATGGGGTTCTTC.

This clonotype was observed at least ten times. The chain couples TRBV28 to TRBJ1-2; D is perhaps TRBD1 (6 bases). The V gene's germline CDR1 is MDHEN and CDR2 SYDVKM. V was shortened by 4 bases and J by 3 bases, with 18 bases between the two germline ends. The CDR3 spans 16 residues. In nucleotides, the CDR3 is TGTGCCAGCAGTTGGAGGGGGACGGAGGATTACTATGGCTACACCTTC. It translates to CASSWRGTEDYYGYTF.

This clonotype was seen many times. V usage is TRBV18 and J usage is TRBJ1-3; no firm D call. This CDR3 has 16 amino acids. The germline V gene has CDR1 KGHSH and CDR2 LQKENI. The V and J ends lost 0 bases and 0 bases respectively, with 9 bases between them. This CDR3 reads CASSPPEGHSGNTIYF. The CDR3 region has the DNA TGTGCCAGCTCACCACCGGAAGGGCACTCTGGAAACACCATATATTTT.

The chain employs TRBV20-1 and TRBJ2-7, with 15 bases matching TRBD2. Germline V CDR1 and CDR2: DFQATT, SNEGSKA (reference sequence). This CDR3 has 15 residues. J gave up 6 bases and V 4 bases, and 7 bases lay outside the gene matches. The CDR3 DNA reads as TGCAGTGCTATAGTATGGGGACTAGCGGGGGGCGAGCAGTACTTC. It translates to CSAIVWGLAGGEQYF.

This chain links TRBV2 with TRBJ2-1, with a possible D match to TRBD2 (5 bases). V shed 4 bases and J shed 6 bases, with 16 bases lying between them. The CDR3 loop spans 15 amino acids. In germline, CDR1 is SNHLY, CDR2 FYNNEI. This CDR3 is CASSVVSGKGNEQFF. The CDR3 nucleotides are TGTGCCAGCAGTGTCGTCAGCGGAAAGGGCAATGAGCAGTTCTTC.

This clonotype was found once. The junction differs from germline at one of its ends, possibly a read error. This sequence joins TRBV7-9 and TRBJ2-7; perhaps TRBD2 as D (7 bases). The CDR3 contains 15 residues. Germline V gene lookup returns CDR1 SEHNR and CDR2 FQNEAQ (reference sequence). CDR3 DNA sequence: TGTGCCAGCAGCTTCAGGGGAGGGGACCTCTACGAGCGGTACTTC. This translates into CASSFRGGDLYERYF.

This clonotype was found many times. This chain uses TRBV20-1 with TRBJ2-3; 8 positions agree with TRBD1. Trimming removed 0 bases from V and 2 bases from J; junction bases left unmatched: 7. Germline lookup yields CDR1 DFQATT and CDR2 SNEGSKA (reference sequence). The CDR3 totals 16 residues. CDR3 in amino acids: CSARDFSTGATDTQYF. CDR3 bases: TGCAGTGCTAGAGATTTCTCGACAGGGGCCACAGATACGCAGTATTTT.

For this clonotype: This may come from a read error, since a much larger clone is one base off. The chain carries TRBV2 and TRBJ2-3; D is uncertain. This CDR3 region has 9 residues. Germline V lookup: CDR1 SNHLY, CDR2 FYNNEI. The germline V and J ends were trimmed by 11 bases and 6 bases, with 6 bases remaining between them. The CDR3 DNA is TGTGCCCAGAGGGATACGCAGTATTTT. As protein: CAQRDTQYF.

This clonotype came up many times. CDR3 residues: CASSPLGTVEAFF. The DNA for the CDR3 is TGTGCCAGCAGCCCCCTGGGGACGGTTGAAGCTTTCTTT. The chain carries TRBV7-2 and TRBJ1-1; TRBD1 is a possible D gene (5 bases). Germline CDR1 is SGHTA and CDR2 is FQGNSA. CDR3 length equals 13 residues. V was clipped by 5 bases and J by 7 bases, with 14 bases between them.

This chain connects TRBV20-1 to TRBJ2-5; 9 bases are shared with TRBD1. Germline V gives CDR1 DFQATT, CDR2 SNEGSKA (reference sequence). The ends lost 1 base at V and 5 bases at J; junction bases unmatched: 5. This CDR3 contains 14 residues. CDR3 bases: TGCAGTGCTAGAGGGGGACAGGGTGGGGAGACCCAGTACTTC. Encoded protein: CSARGGQGGETQYF.

This clonotype showed up just a few times. This chain joins TRBV30 and TRBJ1-4; D may be TRBD1 (6 bases). CDR1 is GTSNPN and CDR2 is SVGIG in the germline V gene (reference sequence). This CDR3 is built from 14 residues. Trimming pared 0 bases from V and 6 bases from J, leaving 11 bases between. The CDR3 sequence: CAWSVRQGHEKLFF. CDR3 DNA sequence: TGTGCCTGGAGTGTACGGCAGGGGCATGAAAAACTGTTTTTT. Supplemented by reference TRBV30 and TRBJ1-4, the full variable domain reads SQTIHQWPATLVQPVGSPLSLECTVEGTSNPNLYWYRQAAGRGLQLLFYSVGIGQISSEVPQNLSASRPQDRQFILSSKKLLLSDSGFYLCAWSVRQGHEKLFFGSGTQLSVL.

The chain recombines TRBV4-3 with TRBJ1-5; D is unclear. The V gene's germline CDR1 is LGHNA and CDR2 YSLEER. This CDR3 comprises 15 residues. Trimming removed 1 base at V and 0 bases at J, with 7 bases between. The CDR3 DNA follows: TGCGCCAGCAGCCAAGTCCTGGGTAGCAATCAGCCCCAGCATTTT. It encodes CASSQVLGSNQPQHF.

There are many counts of this clonotype. This sequence joins TRBV12-3 or TRBV12-4 and TRBJ1-2; D gene uncertain. CDR3 length: 12 residues. Trimming removed 6 bases from V and 6 bases from J, with 11 bases in between. The CDR3 here is CASSLFGDGYTF. The CDR3 nucleotides read TGTGCCAGCAGCCTGTTTGGGGATGGCTACACCTTC.

This clonotype was found many times. V usage is TRBV9 and J usage is TRBJ2-5, with 9 bases aligning to TRBD1. J lost 9 bases, V lost 3 bases, and 18 bases had no gene match. Germline V gene data show CDR1 as SGDLS and CDR2 as YYNGEE. This CDR3 contains 17 residues. CDR3 coding DNA: TGTGCCAGCAGCGGACCACAGGGGGCCGCGGTGGGTGCGGCCCAGTACTTC. It yields the protein CASSGPQGAAVGAAQYF. Supplemented by reference TRBV9 and TRBJ2-5, the full variable domain reads DSGVTQTPKHLITATGQRVTLRCSPRSGDLSVYWYQQSLDQGLQFLIQYYNGEERAKGNILERFSAQQFPDLHSELNLSSLELGDSALYFCASSGPQGAAVGAAQYFGPGTRLLVL.